The next 28 T cell receptor beta chains were all read from a single sample in a study of vaccination effects on CD4 cells after COVID-19. Their antigen targets remain unknown. Sequenced by immunoSEQ multiplex PCR; TCRdb stores in-frame clones only, minus some. This table holds 25,000 to 35,000 clones, 70% to 75% found once. Subsequent to a culture period of 10 days, CD4+ T cells were isolated. Either the mRNA-1273 or the BNT162b2 vaccine was given to participants as two doses. The material sequenced was CD4+ T cells from PBMCs cultured without peptide, taken after COVID-19 vaccination. All receptors come from a human donor who received a COVID-19 vaccine.

In this sample, this clone turned up a few times. The chain employs TRBV25-1 and TRBJ1-1; a possible D gene is TRBD1 (6 bases). Trimming shortened V by 1 base and J by 9 bases, and 18 bases separated the two germline ends. Germline loops: CDR1 MGHDK, CDR2 SYGVNS. CDR3 length equals 15 residues. DNA for the CDR3: TGTGCCAGCAGTGAATGGGTAAGGGGGGCGCTCAAAGCTTTCTTT. This gives the protein CASSEWVRGALKAFF.

The chain combines TRBV19 with TRBJ2-3; TRBD2 aligns across 7 bases. Trimming cost V 6 bases and J 2 bases; bases outside gene matches: 8. The CDR3 sequence is 15 residues long. Looked up from germline, CDR1 is LNHDA and CDR2 is SQIVND (reference sequence). In DNA, the CDR3 is TGTGCCAGTAGCCGTGGGAGGGACGACACAGATACGCAGTATTTT. Amino acids: CASSRGRDDTDTQYF.

About this clone itself: One end of the junction is discordant with germline, which a read error may explain. The J gene is TRBJ2-7, the V gene TRBV6-1; D is perhaps TRBD1 or TRBD2 (6 bases each). This CDR3 spans 11 amino acids. Germline CDR1 and CDR2: MNHNS and SASEGT. CDR3 protein: CASSEVGGREF. For the CDR3, the DNA is TGTGCCAGCAGTGAAGTAGGGGGGCGAGAGTTC.

The gene calls are TRBV7-2 and TRBJ2-7; TRBD1 matches at 8 bases. CDR3 length equals 18 residues. V lost 7 bases and J lost 3; bases outside the gene matches: 20. Looked up from germline, CDR1 is SGHTA and CDR2 is FQGNSA. The CDR3 coding sequence is TGTGCCAGCACCCAGCGCCGACAGGGGAAGGAAAGTGACTACGAGCAGTACTTC. Residues: CASTQRRQGKESDYEQYF.

The CDR3 DNA reads as TGTGCCAGCAGCCCCCTCGGGTATACCTCCTACAATGAGCAGTTCTTC. Translation gives CASSPLGYTSYNEQFF. The V gene is TRBV28, the J gene TRBJ2-1; D is undetermined. The germline CDR1 and CDR2 sequences are MDHEN and SYDVKM. This CDR3 contains 16 residues. Deletions cut 6 bases from V and 0 bases from J, with 15 bases between. Filled out from reference TRBV28 and TRBJ2-1, the complete variable domain reads DVKVTQSSRYLVKRTGEKVFLECVQDMDHENMFWYRQDPGLGLRLIYFSYDVKMKEKGDIPEGYSVSREKKERFSLILESASTNQTSMYLCASSPLGYTSYNEQFFGPGTRLTVL.

The chain carries TRBV6-5 and TRBJ1-5, with 7 bases fitting TRBD1. The CDR3 totals 14 residues. V lost 6 bases, J lost 3 bases, and 5 bases stayed unmatched. The germline CDR1 and CDR2 sequences are MNHEY and SVGAGI. CDR3 amino acids: CASRKTGDNQPQHF. CDR3 DNA sequence: TGTGCCAGCAGGAAAACAGGGGACAATCAGCCCCAGCATTTT.

This clone has a handful of counts. This sequence joins TRBV30 and TRBJ1-1; 7 nucleotides align to TRBD1. Trimming took 5 bases from V and 5 from J; bases not matched to a gene: 11. CDR3 length equals 14 residues. Germline CDR1 is GTSNPN and CDR2 is SVGIG (reference sequence). The DNA of the CDR3 is TGTGCCTGGTTGAGGGGCAGGGGGATGACTGAAGCTTTCTTT. It specifies CAWLRGRGMTEAFF.

The V call is TRBV7-2, the J call TRBJ1-2; 8 positions match TRBD1. The CDR3 is 13 amino acids. Germline assignment: CDR1 SGHTA and CDR2 FQGNSA. The V gene end was trimmed by 5 bases and the J gene end by 6 bases; junction bases not matched to a gene: 5. The CDR3 loop is CASSGTGGDGYTF. CDR3 DNA: TGTGCCAGCAGCGGTACAGGGGGTGATGGCTACACCTTC.

J is TRBJ2-7 and V is TRBV9; D tentatively fits TRBD1 or TRBD2 (6 bases each). Trimming cost V 0 bases and J 0 bases, with 13 bases left between them. The CDR3 sequence is 16 residues long. The germline CDR1 and CDR2 sequences are SGDLS and YYNGEE. CDR3 sequence: CASSVGPPGASYEQYF. The CDR3 DNA is TGTGCCAGCAGCGTAGGGCCCCCGGGGGCCTCCTACGAGCAGTACTTC.

This clone was counted only a few times. This chain uses TRBV28 with TRBJ1-2; the match to TRBD1 covers 7 bases. With V trimmed by 1 base and J by 7 bases, 9 bases remained unmatched. CDR1 and CDR2 (germline): MDHEN, SYDVKM. The CDR3 is made up of 15 amino acids. CDR3: CASSLLGGQDGGYTF. The CDR3 DNA follows: TGTGCCAGCAGTTTATTGGGAGGACAGGACGGTGGCTACACCTTC.

The chain joins TRBV27 to TRBJ2-5, with D tentatively TRBD2 (7 bases). This CDR3 is 15 amino acids long. Germline V gene data show CDR1 as MNHEY and CDR2 as SMNVEV (reference sequence). V lost 6 bases and J 2 bases, leaving 16 bases between the germline ends. In DNA, the CDR3 is TGTGCCAGCAGCTTGGGGGGGCCCTCTCAAGAGACCCAGTACTTC. Its protein product is CASSLGGPSQETQYF.

This chain links TRBV19 with TRBJ2-3; 11 bases map to TRBD2. This CDR3 is 15 amino acids long. J gave up 3 bases and V 8 bases, and 7 bases lay outside the gene matches. CDR1 and CDR2 from the germline V gene are LNHDA and SQIVND (reference sequence). DNA for the CDR3: TGTGCCAGTGCCTCCACTAGCGGGAGTACAGATACGCAGTATTTT. Its protein is CASASTSGSTDTQYF.

The V and J genes are TRBV30 and TRBJ1-2; 7 nucleotides line up with TRBD1. The germline V gene encodes CDR1 GTSNPN and CDR2 SVGIG (reference sequence). This CDR3 has 14 amino acids. Unmatched junction bases numbered 14, after V lost 5 bases and J lost 8 bases. DNA for the CDR3: TGTGCCTGGTACCACCCTCTGACAGGGAACGGCTACACCTTC. This gives the protein CAWYHPLTGNGYTF. The entire variable domain, with the rest obtained from reference TRBV30 and TRBJ1-2, is as follows: SQTIHQWPATLVQPVGSPLSLECTVEGTSNPNLYWYRQAAGRGLQLLFYSVGIGQISSEVPQNLSASRPQDRQFILSSKKLLLSDSGFYLCAWYHPLTGNGYTFGSGTRLTVV.

This chain connects TRBV12-3 or TRBV12-4 to TRBJ2-2; D not resolved. With 8 bases removed from V and 3 bases from J, the gap between germline ends came to 4 bases. The CDR3 sequence is 11 residues long. The CDR3 loop is CASGHTGELFF. The CDR3 DNA reads TGTGCCAGCGGGCACACCGGGGAGCTGTTTTTT.

The CDR3 protein is CASSQDLRERQYF. CDR3 in DNA: TGCGCCAGCAGCCAAGATCTTAGAGAAAGGCAGTACTTC. The genes are TRBV4-3 and TRBJ2-7; D is ambiguous. This CDR3 region has 13 residues. Germline V gives CDR1 LGHNA, CDR2 YSLEER. Trimming stripped 0 bases from V and 9 bases from J, with 12 bases between.

This chain uses TRBV5-8 with TRBJ2-4; 7 bases are a match to TRBD2. Germline values: CDR1 SGHTS, CDR2 YDEGEE. Unmatched junction bases numbered 2, after V lost 2 bases and J lost 0 bases. CDR3 length equals 15 residues. CDR3 in amino acids: CASSLVAGAKNIQYF. CDR3 sequence (DNA): TGTGCCAGCAGCTTAGTAGCGGGAGCCAAAAACATTCAGTACTTC.

The gene calls are TRBV5-4 and TRBJ1-2; no firm D call. The CDR3 spans 13 residues. The V end was cut by 1 base, the J end by 3 bases, with 7 bases between. Germline values: CDR1 SGHNT, CDR2 YYREEE (reference sequence). Here the CDR3 DNA reads TGTGCCAGCAGCTTGTCGGAGGACTATGGCTACACCTTC. Translation gives CASSLSEDYGYTF.

V gene TRBV29-1 combines with J gene TRBJ1-2; TRBD1 aligns across 8 bases. This CDR3 is built from 12 residues. Trimming took 3 bases from V and 7 from J; bases not matched to a gene: 4. Germline CDR1 SQVTM, CDR2 ANQGSEA. This chain's CDR3 is CSVETGERGYTF. DNA of the CDR3: TGCAGCGTTGAGACAGGGGAGCGTGGCTACACCTTC.

A single count supports this clone. The V gene is TRBV5-4, the J gene TRBJ2-1; 14 bases map to TRBD2. CDR3 length: 16 amino acids. Trimming took 6 bases from V and 6 from J; bases not matched to a gene: 8. Germline values: CDR1 SGHNT, CDR2 YYREEE (reference sequence). The CDR3 here is CASKDQTSGRANEQFF. CDR3 nucleotide sequence: TGTGCCAGCAAGGATCAGACTAGCGGGAGGGCCAATGAGCAGTTCTTC.

V is TRBV11-2 and J is TRBJ2-3, with D perhaps TRBD1 or TRBD2 (5 bases each). There are 15 residues in the CDR3. V lost 5 bases to trimming and J lost 5 bases, with 17 bases between them. Germline-derived CDR1 and CDR2 are SGHAT and FQNNGV. CDR3 amino acids: CASSPWGSGGDTQYF. In DNA, the CDR3 is TGTGCCAGCAGCCCCTGGGGGAGCGGTGGAGATACGCAGTATTTT.

This clone occurred once. This chain joins TRBV29-1 and TRBJ2-1; tentatively, D is TRBD1 or TRBD2 (5 bases each). With 4 bases removed from V and 6 bases from J, the gap between germline ends came to 13 bases. CDR1 is SQVTM and CDR2 is ANQGSEA in the germline V gene. The length of the CDR3 is 13 residues. The DNA for the CDR3 is TGCAGCGTTGCGGCAGGGAGTAGCAATGAGCAGTTCTTC. This encodes CSVAAGSSNEQFF.

This clone was seen only once. V usage is TRBV3-1 (or the pseudogene TRBV3-2) and J usage is TRBJ1-1, with D perhaps matching TRBD1 (6 bases). Per the germline V gene, CDR1 is LGHDT and CDR2 is YNNKEL (reference sequence). The CDR3 has 13 residues. Trimming removed 3 bases from V and 11 bases from J, with 16 bases in between. The CDR3 DNA is TGTGCCAGCAGCCACCGCGGGACACCCTCGGCTTTCTTT. Translated: CASSHRGTPSAFF.

The chain has TRBV5-1 and TRBJ2-4; D may be TRBD1 or TRBD2 (5 bases each). This CDR3 comprises 17 residues. V lost 3 bases to trimming and J lost 8 bases, with 24 bases between them. The germline CDR1 and CDR2 sequences are SGHRS and YFSETQ. This CDR3 is CASSSIPGPSEVDIQYF. CDR3 nucleotide sequence: TGCGCCAGCAGCTCTATACCGGGACCCTCGGAAGTGGACATTCAGTACTTC.

The chain joins TRBV3-1 (or the pseudogene TRBV3-2) to TRBJ2-1; 8 bases match TRBD2. The CDR3 length is 17 residues. V lost 5 bases, J lost 4 bases, and 13 bases stayed unmatched. Germline V gene data show CDR1 as LGHDT and CDR2 as YNNKEL (reference sequence). CDR3 bases: TGTGCCAGCAGCTCCAAGGTTGGTAGCGGGGTATACAATGAGCAGTTCTTC. Protein product: CASSSKVGSGVYNEQFF.

J is TRBJ1-2 and V is TRBV4-1, with a weak D call TRBD1 (6 bases). Per germline, CDR1 MGHRA and CDR2 YSYEKL. Trimming took 2 bases from V and 4 from J, leaving 17 bases between them. The CDR3 spans 16 residues. The CDR3 loop is CASSQPLHGGSYGYTF. CDR3 bases: TGCGCCAGCAGCCAACCCCTTCACGGGGGCTCCTATGGCTACACCTTC.

The V and J genes are TRBV29-1 and TRBJ1-5; D gene uncertain. This CDR3 has 11 amino acids. V gave up 7 bases and J gave up 16 bases, with 20 bases separating them. The germline V gene encodes CDR1 SQVTM and CDR2 ANQGSEA. Here the CDR3 reads CSAKILGLLHF. The CDR3 DNA follows: TGCAGCGCTAAGATACTAGGATTGCTACATTTT.

The genes are TRBV19 and TRBJ2-2, with 10 bases lining up with TRBD1. The CDR3 has 14 amino acids. J was trimmed by 8 bases and V by 8 bases; bases with no gene match: 8. Germline V gene data show CDR1 as LNHDA and CDR2 as SQIVND (reference sequence). The CDR3 DNA reads TGTGCCAGTCGCCGGGACAGGGGACCGGGGGAGCTGTTTTTT. Its protein product is CASRRDRGPGELFF.

The chain couples TRBV2 to TRBJ1-2; unclear D gene. Germline V lookup: CDR1 SNHLY, CDR2 FYNNEI. The germline V and J ends were trimmed by 6 bases and 6 bases, with 14 bases remaining between them. The CDR3 extends over 13 amino acids. DNA for the CDR3: TGTGCCAGCAGAAAGACAAATGGAGATGGCTACACCTTC. It encodes CASRKTNGDGYTF.